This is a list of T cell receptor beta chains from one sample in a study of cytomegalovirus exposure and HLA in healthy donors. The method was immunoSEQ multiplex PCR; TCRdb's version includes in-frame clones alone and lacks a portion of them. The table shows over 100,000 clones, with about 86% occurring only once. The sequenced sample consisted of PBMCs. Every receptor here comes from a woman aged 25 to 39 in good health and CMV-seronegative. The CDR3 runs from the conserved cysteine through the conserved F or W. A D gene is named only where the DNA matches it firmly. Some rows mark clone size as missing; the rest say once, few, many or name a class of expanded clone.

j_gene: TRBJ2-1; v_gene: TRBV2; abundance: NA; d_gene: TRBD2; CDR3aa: CARTGGTYNEQFF; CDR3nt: TGTGCCAGAACGGGGGGAACCTACAATGAGCAGTTCTTC
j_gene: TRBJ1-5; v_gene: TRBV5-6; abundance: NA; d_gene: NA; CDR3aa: CASSSGSGNQPQHF; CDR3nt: TGTGCCAGCAGCTCGGGTTCGGGCAATCAGCCCCAGCATTTT
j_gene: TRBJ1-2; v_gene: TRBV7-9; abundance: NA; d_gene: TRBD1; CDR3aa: CASSPPGQGIYGYTF; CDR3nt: TGTGCCAGCAGCCCCCCGGGACAGGGGATCTATGGCTACACCTTC
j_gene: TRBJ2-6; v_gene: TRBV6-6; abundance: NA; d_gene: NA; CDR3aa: CASSYSAGSGANVLTF; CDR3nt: TGTGCCAGCAGTTACTCGGCAGGGTCTGGGGCCAACGTCCTGACTTTC
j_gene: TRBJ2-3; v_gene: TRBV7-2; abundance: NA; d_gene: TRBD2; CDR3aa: CASSLAPELSGSLQYF; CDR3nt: TGTGCCAGCAGCTTAGCCCCGGAGCTTAGCGGGAGTTTACAGTATTTT
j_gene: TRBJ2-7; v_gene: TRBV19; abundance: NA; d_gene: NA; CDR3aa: CASSISRPPYEQYF; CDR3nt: TGTGCCAGTAGTATCTCTAGACCCCCCTACGAGCAGTACTTC
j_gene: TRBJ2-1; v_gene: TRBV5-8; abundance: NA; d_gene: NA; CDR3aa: CASGIVGSYNEQFF; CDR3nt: TGTGCCAGCGGTATCGTCGGGTCCTACAATGAGCAGTTCTTC
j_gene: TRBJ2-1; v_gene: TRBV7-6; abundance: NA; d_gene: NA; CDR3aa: CASSGMRASLGEQFF; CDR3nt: TGTGCCAGCAGTGGAATGAGGGCTAGTCTTGGTGAGCAGTTCTTC
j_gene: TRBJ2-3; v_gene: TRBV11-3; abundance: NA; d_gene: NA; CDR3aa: CASSKGAGTDTQYF; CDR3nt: TGTGCCAGCAGCAAAGGTGCGGGAACAGATACGCAGTATTTT
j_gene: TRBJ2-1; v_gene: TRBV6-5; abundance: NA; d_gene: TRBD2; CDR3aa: CASSWRTSGNEQFF; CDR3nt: TGTGCCAGCAGTTGGCGGACTAGCGGGAATGAGCAGTTCTTC
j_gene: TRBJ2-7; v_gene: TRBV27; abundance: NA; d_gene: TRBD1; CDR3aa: CASSSLGTGSYEQYF; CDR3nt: TGTGCCAGCAGTTCGCTCGGGACAGGGTCCTACGAGCAGTACTTC
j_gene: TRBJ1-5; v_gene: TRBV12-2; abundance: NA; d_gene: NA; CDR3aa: CASRLARGLNSNQPQHF; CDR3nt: TGTGCAAGTCGCTTAGCCAGGGGGTTAAATAGCAATCAGCCCCAGCATTTT
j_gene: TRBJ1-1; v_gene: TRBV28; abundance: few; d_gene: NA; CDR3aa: CASSAGTKNTEAFF; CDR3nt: TGTGCCAGCAGTGCCGGGACAAAGAACACTGAAGCTTTCTTT
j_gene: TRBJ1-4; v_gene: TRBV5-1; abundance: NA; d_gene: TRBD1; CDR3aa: CASSPTGTANEKLFF; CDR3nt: TGCGCCAGCAGCCCGACAGGGACGGCTAATGAAAAACTGTTTTTT
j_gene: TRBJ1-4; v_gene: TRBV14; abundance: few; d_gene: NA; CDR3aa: CASSQVLQGFEKLFF; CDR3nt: TGTGCCAGCAGCCAAGTTCTACAGGGTTTCGAAAAACTGTTTTTT
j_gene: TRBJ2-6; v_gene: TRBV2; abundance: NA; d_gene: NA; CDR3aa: CASILSGSGANVLTF; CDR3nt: TGTGCCAGCATCCTTTCCGGCTCTGGGGCCAACGTCCTGACTTTC
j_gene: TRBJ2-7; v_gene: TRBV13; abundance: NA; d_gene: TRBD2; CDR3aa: CASSLVGTSGTPGYEQYF; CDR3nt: TGTGCCAGCAGCTTAGTTGGGACTAGCGGAACGCCGGGCTACGAGCAGTACTTC
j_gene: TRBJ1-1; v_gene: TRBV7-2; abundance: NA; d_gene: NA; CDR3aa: CASSLIGQGPEAFF; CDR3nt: TGTGCCAGCAGCCTAATAGGCCAGGGGCCAGAAGCTTTCTTT
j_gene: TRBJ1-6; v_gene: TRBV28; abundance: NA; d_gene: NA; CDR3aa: CASGDRNRVDSPLHF; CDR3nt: TGTGCCAGCGGGGATCGTAACAGGGTCGATTCACCCCTCCACTTT
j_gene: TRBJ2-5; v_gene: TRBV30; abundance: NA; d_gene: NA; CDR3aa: CAWSAHSRGHTNQETQYF; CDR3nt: TGTGCCTGGAGTGCTCATAGCAGGGGACATACGAACCAAGAGACCCAGTACTTC
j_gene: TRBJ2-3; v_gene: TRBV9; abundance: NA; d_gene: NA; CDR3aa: CASSVGRSTGGTQYF; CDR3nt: TGTGCCAGCAGCGTAGGAAGGAGTACCGGGGGTACGCAGTATTTT
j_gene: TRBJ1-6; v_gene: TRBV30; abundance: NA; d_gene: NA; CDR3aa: CASRGSRDSPLHF; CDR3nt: TGTGCCTCGCGGGGTTCAAGGGATTCACCCCTCCACTTT
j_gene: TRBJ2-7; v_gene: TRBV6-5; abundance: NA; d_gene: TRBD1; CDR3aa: CASSSGTGGSYEQYF; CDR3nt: TGTGCCAGCAGCTCCGGGACAGGGGGATCCTACGAGCAGTACTTC
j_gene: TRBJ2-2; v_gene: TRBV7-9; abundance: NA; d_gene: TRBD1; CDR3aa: CSSSLGGQGATGELFF; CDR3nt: TGTTCCAGCAGCTTAGGGGGACAGGGCGCAACCGGGGAGCTGTTTTTT
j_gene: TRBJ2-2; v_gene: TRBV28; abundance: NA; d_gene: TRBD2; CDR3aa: CASSLGTSGRHGELFF; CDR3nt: TGTGCCAGCAGTTTAGGGACTAGCGGGAGACACGGGGAGCTGTTTTTT
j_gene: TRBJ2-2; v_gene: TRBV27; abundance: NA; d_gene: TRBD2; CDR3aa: CASSLLAGGNTGELFF; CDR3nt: TGTGCCAGCAGTCTCCTAGCGGGAGGTAACACCGGGGAGCTGTTTTTT
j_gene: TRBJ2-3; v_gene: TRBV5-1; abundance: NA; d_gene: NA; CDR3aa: CASKSGAGDTQYF; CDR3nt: TGCGCCAGCAAGTCTGGGGCCGGAGATACGCAGTATTTT
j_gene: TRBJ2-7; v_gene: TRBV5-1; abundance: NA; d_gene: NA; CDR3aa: CASSSVVEYEQYF; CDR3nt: TGCGCCAGCAGCTCGGTAGTAGAATACGAGCAGTACTTC
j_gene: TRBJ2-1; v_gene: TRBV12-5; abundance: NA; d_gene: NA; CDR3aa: CASGPHNPTYNEQFF; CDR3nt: TGTGCTAGTGGTCCTCACAACCCCACCTACAATGAGCAGTTCTTC
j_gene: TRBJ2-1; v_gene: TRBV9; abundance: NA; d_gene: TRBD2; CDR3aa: CASSVAGLAEYNEQFF; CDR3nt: TGTGCCAGCAGCGTAGCGGGACTAGCGGAATACAATGAGCAGTTCTTC
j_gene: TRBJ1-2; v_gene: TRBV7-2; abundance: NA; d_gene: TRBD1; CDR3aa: CASSLVGGDGYTF; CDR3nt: TGTGCCAGCAGCTTGGTAGGGGGCGATGGCTACACCTTC
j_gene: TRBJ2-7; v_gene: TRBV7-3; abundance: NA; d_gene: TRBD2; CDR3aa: CASSLGTNYEQYF; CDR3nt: TGTGCCAGCAGCTTGGGGACTAACTACGAGCAGTACTTC
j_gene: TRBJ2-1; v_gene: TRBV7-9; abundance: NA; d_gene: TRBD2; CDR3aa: CASSPPPGTSGYNEQFF; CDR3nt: TGTGCCAGCAGCCCTCCCCCCGGGACTAGCGGTTACAATGAGCAGTTCTTC
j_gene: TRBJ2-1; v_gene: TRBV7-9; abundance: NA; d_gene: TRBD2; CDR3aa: CASSLAFQRDYNEQFF; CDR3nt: TGTGCCAGCAGCTTAGCCTTCCAGCGGGACTACAATGAGCAGTTCTTC
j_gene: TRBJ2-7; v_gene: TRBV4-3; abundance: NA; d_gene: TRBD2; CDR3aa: CASSQDLAGSSYEQYF; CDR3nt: TGCGCCAGCAGCCAAGATCTAGCGGGATCCTCCTACGAGCAGTACTTC
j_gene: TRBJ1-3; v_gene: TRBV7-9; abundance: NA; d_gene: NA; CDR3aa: CASSLGGQGTSGNTIYF; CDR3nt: TGTGCCAGCAGCCTAGGTGGTCAGGGGACGTCTGGAAACACCATATATTTT
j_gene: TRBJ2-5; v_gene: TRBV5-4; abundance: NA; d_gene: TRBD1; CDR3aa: CASSLEGTALRETQYF; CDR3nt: TGTGCCAGCAGCTTGGAGGGGACAGCCCTTCGGGAGACCCAGTACTTC
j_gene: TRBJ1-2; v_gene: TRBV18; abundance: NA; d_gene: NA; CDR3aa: CASSPPSTGTYGYTF; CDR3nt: TGTGCCAGCTCACCACCGAGCACAGGAACATATGGCTACACCTTC
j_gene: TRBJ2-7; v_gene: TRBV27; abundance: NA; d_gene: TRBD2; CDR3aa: CASGDGGGYEQYF; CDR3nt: TGTGCCAGCGGGGACGGCGGGGGTTACGAGCAGTACTTC
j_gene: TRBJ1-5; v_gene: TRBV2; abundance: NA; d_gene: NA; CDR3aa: CASTEGQVGGEPQHF; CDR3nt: TGTGCCAGTACCGAGGGGCAGGTTGGGGGCGAGCCCCAGCATTTT
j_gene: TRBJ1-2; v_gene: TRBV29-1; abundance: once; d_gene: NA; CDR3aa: CSVEPGNYGYTF; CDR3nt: TGCAGCGTTGAACCGGGGAACTATGGCTACACCTTC
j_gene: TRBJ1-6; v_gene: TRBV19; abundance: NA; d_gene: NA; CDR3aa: CASRISDSPLHF; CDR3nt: TGTGCCAGTAGAATCAGCGATTCACCCCTCCACTTT
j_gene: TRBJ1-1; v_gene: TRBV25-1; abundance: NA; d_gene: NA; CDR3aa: CASSEPGGEGEAFF; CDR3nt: TGTGCCAGCAGTGAACCCGGGGGGGAGGGTGAAGCTTTCTTT
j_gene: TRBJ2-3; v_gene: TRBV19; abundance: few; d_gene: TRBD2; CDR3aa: CASSIGTSGHGTDTQYF; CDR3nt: TGTGCCAGTAGTATAGGCACTAGCGGGCATGGCACAGATACGCAGTATTTT
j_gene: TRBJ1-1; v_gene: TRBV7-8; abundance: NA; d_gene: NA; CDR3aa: CASSRGDNMNTEAFF; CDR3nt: TGTGCCAGCAGCCGAGGGGACAACATGAACACTGAAGCTTTCTTT
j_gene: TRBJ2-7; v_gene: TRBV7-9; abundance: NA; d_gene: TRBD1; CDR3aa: CASRDRGYYEQYF; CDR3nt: TGTGCCAGCCGGGACAGGGGGTACTACGAGCAGTACTTC
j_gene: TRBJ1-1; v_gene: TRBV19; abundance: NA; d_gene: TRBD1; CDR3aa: CASSTDREAEAFF; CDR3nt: TGTGCCAGTAGTACGGACAGGGAGGCTGAAGCTTTCTTT
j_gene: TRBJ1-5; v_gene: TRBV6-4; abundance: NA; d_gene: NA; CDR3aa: CASSDCHRYSNQPQHF; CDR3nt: TGTGCCAGCAGTGACTGCCATCGCTATAGCAATCAGCCCCAGCATTTT
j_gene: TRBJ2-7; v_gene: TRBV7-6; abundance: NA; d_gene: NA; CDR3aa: CASSLGLAMSSYEQYF; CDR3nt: TGTGCCAGCAGCTTAGGCCTAGCGATGAGCTCCTACGAGCAGTACTTC
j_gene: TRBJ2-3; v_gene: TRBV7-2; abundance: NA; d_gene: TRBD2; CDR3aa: CASRVKREIPFGPTDTQYF; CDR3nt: TGTGCCAGCAGGGTGAAGCGGGAGATTCCCTTCGGACCCACAGATACGCAGTATTTT
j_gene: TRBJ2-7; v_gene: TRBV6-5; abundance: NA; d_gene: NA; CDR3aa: CASSYAAKVREQYF; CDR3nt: TGTGCCAGCAGTTACGCTGCTAAGGTGAGGGAGCAGTACTTC
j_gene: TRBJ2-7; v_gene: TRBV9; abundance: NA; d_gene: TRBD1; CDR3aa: CASSGSGGYEQYF; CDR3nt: TGTGCCAGCAGCGGATCAGGGGGCTACGAGCAGTACTTC
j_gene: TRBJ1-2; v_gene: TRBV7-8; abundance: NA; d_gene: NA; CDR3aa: CASSLGGGYGYTF; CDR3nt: TGTGCCAGCAGCTTAGGGGGCGGCTATGGCTACACCTTC
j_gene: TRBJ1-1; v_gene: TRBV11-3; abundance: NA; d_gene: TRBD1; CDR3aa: CASSRDRNTEAFF; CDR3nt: TGTGCCAGCAGCCGGGACAGGAACACTGAAGCTTTCTTT
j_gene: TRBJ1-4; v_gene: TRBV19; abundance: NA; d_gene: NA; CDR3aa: CASSISTPRTNEKLFF; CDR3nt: TGTGCCAGTAGTATATCGACACCGAGAACTAATGAAAAACTGTTTTTT
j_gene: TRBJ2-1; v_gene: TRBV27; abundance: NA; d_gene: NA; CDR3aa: CASSFGPFRNEQFF; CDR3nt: TGTGCCAGCAGTTTTGGTCCTTTCAGGAATGAGCAGTTCTTC
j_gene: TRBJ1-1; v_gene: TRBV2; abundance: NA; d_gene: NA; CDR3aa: CASSEMSTGMNTEAFF; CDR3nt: TGTGCCAGCAGTGAAATGAGTACAGGGATGAACACTGAAGCTTTCTTT
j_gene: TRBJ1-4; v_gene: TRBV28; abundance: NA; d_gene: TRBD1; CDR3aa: CASTPGTVNEKLFF; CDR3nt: TGTGCCAGCACCCCGGGGACAGTGAATGAAAAACTGTTTTTT
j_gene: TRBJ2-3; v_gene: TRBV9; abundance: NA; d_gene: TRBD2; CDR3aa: CASSTRLAGVGSTDTQYF; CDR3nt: TGTGCCAGCAGCACCAGACTAGCGGGAGTAGGGTCCACAGATACGCAGTATTTT